Listed below are T cell receptor beta chains from one sample, sequenced in a study of T cell changes during pregnancy in multiple sclerosis. Data came from immunoSEQ multiplex PCR; TCRdb stores just in-frame clones and leaves some out. Of 75,000 to 95,000 clones in the sample, 85% to 95% were seen once. The sample was peripheral blood, taken before pregnancy. These receptors came from a female donor with multiple sclerosis, enrolled in a pregnancy study. Both conserved end residues are part of each CDR3. A D gene is named only where the DNA matches it firmly. Not all rows give a size; the values are once, few, many and, for expanded clones, a class.

TRBV7-2	12	.	.	TRBJ2-7	TGTGCCAGCAGCTTAGGGGGGCGGGAGCAGTACTTC	CASSLGGREQYF
TRBV11-2	17	TRBD2	.	TRBJ2-1	TGTGCCAGCAGCTCACCACTAGCGGGGGGCTCCTACAATGAGCAGTTCTTC	CASSSPLAGGSYNEQFF
TRBV11-2	15	TRBD1	.	TRBJ2-5	TGTGCCAGCAGCTCTTTGACAGGGCATCAAGAGACCCAGTACTTC	CASSSLTGHQETQYF
TRBV6-5	14	.	.	TRBJ2-7	TGTGCCAGCAGGGTCTGGCGGACTTCCTACGAGCAGTACTTC	CASRVWRTSYEQYF
TRBV19	14	.	.	TRBJ2-7	TGTGCCCGTGGGGGGGCCAATGAAGATTACGAGCAGTACTTC	CARGGANEDYEQYF
TRBV27	13	TRBD1	.	TRBJ1-2	TGTGCCAGCAGGTTTGCGACAGGGAGCGGCTACACCTTC	CASRFATGSGYTF
TRBV28	14	TRBD2	.	TRBJ2-7	TGTGCCAGCAGGACTAGCGGGAGCTCCTACGAGCAGTACTTC	CASRTSGSSYEQYF
TRBV10-3	15	.	once	TRBJ2-3	TGTGCCATCAGCGGGGGGCGGTCTCGCACAGATACGCAGTATTTT	CAISGGRSRTDTQYF
TRBV20-1	11	.	.	TRBJ1-2	TGCAGTGCCCGACAGCTCCTGGGCTACACCTTC	CSARQLLGYTF
TRBV11-2	13	TRBD1	.	TRBJ1-2	TGTGCCAGCAGCCAGACAGGACAGGGTGGCTACACCTTC	CASSQTGQGGYTF
TRBV7-2	17	TRBD2	.	TRBJ2-7	TGTGCCAGCAGCTTAGCGCTGGCGGGGGGGCCCCTCATACAGCAGTACTTC	CASSLALAGGPLIQQYF
TRBV19	15	TRBD2	.	TRBJ2-4	TGTGCCAGTAGTCCCGGGACTAGCGGCAAAAACATTCAGTACTTC	CASSPGTSGKNIQYF
TRBV6-5	13	.	.	TRBJ1-2	TGTGCCAGCAGGCCCGGACAGTTCAATGGCTACACCTTC	CASRPGQFNGYTF
TRBV13	15	.	.	TRBJ1-1	TGTGCCAGCAGCTTAGTGTTCGGGGGACGGGGTGAAGCTTTCTTT	CASSLVFGGRGEAFF
TRBV28	15	.	.	TRBJ2-3	TGTGCCAGCAGCCCCCGACTCCTACCGCTAGATACGCAGTATTTT	CASSPRLLPLDTQYF
TRBV6-1	15	.	.	TRBJ1-5	TGTGCCAGCAGAATGGAGGGGGGGGTTGGACAGCCCCAGCATTTT	CASRMEGGVGQPQHF
TRBV7-9	17	.	.	TRBJ2-1	TGTGCCAGCAGCTCTAGTGTTGCGGGACTGCGGTTGGATGAGCAGTTCTTC	CASSSSVAGLRLDEQFF
TRBV5-1	15	TRBD1	.	TRBJ1-5	TGCGCCAGCAGCACGGGGGACAGCGGCAATCAGCCCCAGCATTTT	CASSTGDSGNQPQHF
TRBV15	14	TRBD1	.	TRBJ1-3	TGTGCCACCAGCAGCCACAGGGGGCCGAACACCATATATTTT	CATSSHRGPNTIYF
TRBV18	14	.	.	TRBJ2-1	TGTGCCAGCTCACCGGACAGCCTCGCCAATGAGCAGTTCTTC	CASSPDSLANEQFF
TRBV28	15	TRBD1	.	TRBJ1-2	TGTGCCAGCAGCCCGTTAAGTACAGGGGTAGGCGGCTACACCTTC	CASSPLSTGVGGYTF
TRBV27	15	TRBD2	.	TRBJ2-7	TGTGCCAGCAGTCCTACGGGACTAGCGGGAGAAGGGCAGTACTTC	CASSPTGLAGEGQYF
TRBV11-2	16	.	.	TRBJ2-7	TGTGCCAGCATCGACCCGGACAGCTTCCCCTCCTACGAGCAGTACTTC	CASIDPDSFPSYEQYF
TRBV19	14	.	.	TRBJ2-7	TGTGCCAGTAGTACTCGGGGGGCCTCCTACGAGCAGTACTTC	CASSTRGASYEQYF
TRBV6-1	15	TRBD1	.	TRBJ1-5	TGTGCCAGCCACCTCAGGGGGAATAGCAATCAGCCCCAGCATTTT	CASHLRGNSNQPQHF
TRBV7-9	11	.	.	TRBJ2-7	TGTGCCAGCAGCTTGAGCTACGAGCAGTACTTC	CASSLSYEQYF
TRBV19	15	TRBD2	.	TRBJ2-1	TGTGCCAGTATTGATACTAGCGGAAACACCAATGAGCAGTTCTTC	CASIDTSGNTNEQFF
TRBV28	17	.	.	TRBJ2-6	TGTGCCAGCAGTCTCAACGGCGGGGCGCGGGGGGCCAACGTCCTGACTTTC	CASSLNGGARGANVLTF
TRBV4-3	18	.	.	TRBJ2-3	TGCGCCAGCAGCCAAGATAGCCAGGGCGGAGGGAGCACAGATACGCAGTATTTT	CASSQDSQGGGSTDTQYF
TRBV7-2	14	TRBD1	.	TRBJ2-1	TGTGCCAGCAGCGAACAGGGGGCGGTCAATGAGCAGTTCTTC	CASSEQGAVNEQFF
TRBV25-1	14	TRBD1	.	TRBJ2-1	TGTGCCAGCAGTGTTTGGACAGGGGGCAATGAGCAGTTCTTC	CASSVWTGGNEQFF
TRBV11-2	15	.	.	TRBJ2-1	TGTGCCAGCAGCCCCGGGAGTTTCTCCTACAATGAGCAGTTCTTC	CASSPGSFSYNEQFF
TRBV18	13	.	once	TRBJ2-5	TGTGCCAGCCTTCAGACAAGACAAGAGACCCAGTACTTC	CASLQTRQETQYF
TRBV5-1	15	TRBD1	.	TRBJ1-2	TGCGCCAGCAGCAGGACAGGGGGCGAGGGCTATGGCTACACCTTC	CASSRTGGEGYGYTF
TRBV7-2	15	.	.	TRBJ1-5	TGTGCCAGCAGCTTGGCCGGACAGCTCAATCAGCCCCAGCATTTT	CASSLAGQLNQPQHF
TRBV5-1	17	.	once	TRBJ2-2	TGCGCCAGCAGGAGAAGCGGTAGTGGCCGCCGCACCGGGGAGCTGTTTTTT	CASRRSGSGRRTGELFF
TRBV28	15	TRBD1	.	TRBJ2-7	TGTGCCAGCAGTCCCCCGGGACAGGGTCGCTACGAGCAGTACTTC	CASSPPGQGRYEQYF
TRBV14	14	.	.	TRBJ2-7	TGTGCCAGCAGCCACCGGTACGGGGCCTACGAGCAGTACTTC	CASSHRYGAYEQYF
TRBV11-2	15	TRBD1	few	TRBJ1-1	TGTGCCAGCAGCTTAGAATGGACAGGGAACACTGAAGCTTTCTTT	CASSLEWTGNTEAFF
TRBV7-8	11	.	.	TRBJ1-1	TGTGCCAGCAGCTACTTTACTGAAGCTTTCTTT	CASSYFTEAFF
TRBV5-1	16	TRBD2	.	TRBJ2-1	TGCGCCAGCAGCTTGGACGGACTAGCGGGAGGTAATGAGCAGTTCTTC	CASSLDGLAGGNEQFF
TRBV4-1	16	TRBD1	.	TRBJ1-5	TGCGCCAGCAGCCAAGTCACAGGGGTGATAAATCAGCCCCAGCATTTT	CASSQVTGVINQPQHF
TRBV6-1	15	TRBD1	.	TRBJ1-3	TGTGCCAGCAGGGGACAGGCAAGCTCTGGAAACACCATATATTTT	CASRGQASSGNTIYF
TRBV5-4	14	TRBD2	.	TRBJ2-7	TGTGCCAGCAGCTTAGCGGGGGGCACCTACGAGCAGTACTTC	CASSLAGGTYEQYF
TRBV5-1	14	TRBD1	.	TRBJ2-7	TGCGCCAGCCGACAGGGTTCCACCTCCTACGAGCAGTACTTC	CASRQGSTSYEQYF
TRBV9	17	TRBD2	.	TRBJ2-5	TGTGCCAGCAGCCCCGGGATAGAAGCGGGAGGGTCGGAGACCCAGTACTTC	CASSPGIEAGGSETQYF
TRBV23-1	14	.	.	TRBJ1-2	TGCGCCAGCAACCCATTACAGGGAGTCGGTGGCTACACCTTC	CASNPLQGVGGYTF